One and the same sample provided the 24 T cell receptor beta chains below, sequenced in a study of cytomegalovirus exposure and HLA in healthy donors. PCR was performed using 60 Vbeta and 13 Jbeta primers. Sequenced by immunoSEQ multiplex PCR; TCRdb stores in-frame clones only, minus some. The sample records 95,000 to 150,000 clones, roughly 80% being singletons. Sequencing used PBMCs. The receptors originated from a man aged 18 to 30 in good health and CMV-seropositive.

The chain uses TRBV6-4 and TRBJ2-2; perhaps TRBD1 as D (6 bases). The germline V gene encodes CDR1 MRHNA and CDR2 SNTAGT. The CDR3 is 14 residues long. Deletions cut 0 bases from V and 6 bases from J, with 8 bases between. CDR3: CASSDSGQPGELFF. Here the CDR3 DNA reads TGTGCCAGCAGTGACTCCGGACAGCCCGGGGAGCTGTTTTTT.

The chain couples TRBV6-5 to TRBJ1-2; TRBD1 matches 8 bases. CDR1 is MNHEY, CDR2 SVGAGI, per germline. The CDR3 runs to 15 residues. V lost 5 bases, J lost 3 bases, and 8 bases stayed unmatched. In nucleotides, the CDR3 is TGTGCCAGCAGTGTACCGACAGGGGAGGACTATGGCTACACCTTC. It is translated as CASSVPTGEDYGYTF.

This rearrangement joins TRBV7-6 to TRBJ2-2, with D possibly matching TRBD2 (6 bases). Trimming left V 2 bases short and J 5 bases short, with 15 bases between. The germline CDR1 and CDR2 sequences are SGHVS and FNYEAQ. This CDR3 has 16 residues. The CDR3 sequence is CASSLLTGVRTGELFF. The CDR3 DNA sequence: TGTGCCAGCAGCTTATTAACGGGAGTCCGGACCGGGGAGCTGTTTTTT.

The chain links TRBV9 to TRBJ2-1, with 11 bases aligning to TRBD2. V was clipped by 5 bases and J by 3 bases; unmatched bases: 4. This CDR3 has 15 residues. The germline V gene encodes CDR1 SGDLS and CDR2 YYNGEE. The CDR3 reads CASSSGLAGYNEQFF. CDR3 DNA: TGTGCCAGCAGTTCCGGACTAGCGGGCTACAATGAGCAGTTCTTC.

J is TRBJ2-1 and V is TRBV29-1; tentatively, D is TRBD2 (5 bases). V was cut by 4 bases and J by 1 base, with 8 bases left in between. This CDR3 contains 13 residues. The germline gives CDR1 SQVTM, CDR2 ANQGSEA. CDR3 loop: CSVGGISYNEQFF. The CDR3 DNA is TGCAGCGTTGGAGGGATTTCCTACAATGAGCAGTTCTTC.

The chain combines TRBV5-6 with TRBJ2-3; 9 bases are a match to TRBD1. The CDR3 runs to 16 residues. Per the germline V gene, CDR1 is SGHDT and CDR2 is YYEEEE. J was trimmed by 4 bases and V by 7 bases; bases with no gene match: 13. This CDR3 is CASFLARDRDSDTQYF. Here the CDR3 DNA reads TGTGCCAGCTTCTTAGCCCGGGACAGGGATTCAGATACGCAGTATTTT.

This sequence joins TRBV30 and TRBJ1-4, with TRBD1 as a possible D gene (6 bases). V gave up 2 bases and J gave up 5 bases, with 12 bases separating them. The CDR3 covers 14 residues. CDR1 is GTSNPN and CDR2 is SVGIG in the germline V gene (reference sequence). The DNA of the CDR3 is TGTGCCTGGAGTCGCGGACAGAAGAATGAAAAACTGTTTTTT. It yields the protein CAWSRGQKNEKLFF.

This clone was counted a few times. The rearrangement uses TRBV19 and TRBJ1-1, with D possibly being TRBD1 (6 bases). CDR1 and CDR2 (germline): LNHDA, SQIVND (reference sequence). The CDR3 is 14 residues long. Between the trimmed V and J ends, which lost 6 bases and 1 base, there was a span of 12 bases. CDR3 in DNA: TGTGCCAGTAGACAGGGAGGGGCGAACACTGAAGCTTTCTTT. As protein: CASRQGGANTEAFF.

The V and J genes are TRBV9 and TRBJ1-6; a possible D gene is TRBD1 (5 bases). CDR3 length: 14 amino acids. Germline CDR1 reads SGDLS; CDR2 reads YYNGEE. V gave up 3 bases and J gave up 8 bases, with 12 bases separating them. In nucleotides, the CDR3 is TGTGCCAGCAGCGCACGGGACTTAGATTCACCCCTCCACTTT. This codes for CASSARDLDSPLHF.

CDR3 protein: CASSLDGTVNQPQHF. DNA of the CDR3: TGTGCCAGCAGCTTGGATGGGACAGTCAATCAGCCCCAGCATTTT. The rearrangement uses TRBV5-6 and TRBJ1-5, with TRBD1 identical over 7 bases. Germline-derived CDR1 and CDR2 are SGHDT and YYEEEE. Unmatched junction bases numbered 3, after V lost 0 bases and J lost 3 bases. The CDR3 covers 15 residues.

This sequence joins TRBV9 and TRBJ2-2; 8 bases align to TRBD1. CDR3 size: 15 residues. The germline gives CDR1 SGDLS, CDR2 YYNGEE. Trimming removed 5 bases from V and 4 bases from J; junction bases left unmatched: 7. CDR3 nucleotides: TGTGCCAGCAGGCAGACGGGACAGGCCACCGGGGAGCTGTTTTTT. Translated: CASRQTGQATGELFF.

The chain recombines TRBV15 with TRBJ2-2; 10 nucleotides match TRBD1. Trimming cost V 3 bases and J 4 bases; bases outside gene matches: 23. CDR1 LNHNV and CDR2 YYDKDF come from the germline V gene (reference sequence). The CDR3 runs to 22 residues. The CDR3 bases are TGTGCCACCAGCAGGGACTACCAACCAGAAGACGACGGGACAGGGGTCACCGGGGAGCTGTTTTTT. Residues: CATSRDYQPEDDGTGVTGELFF. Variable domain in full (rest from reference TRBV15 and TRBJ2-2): DAMVIQNPRYQVTQFGKPVTLSCSQTLNHNVMYWYQQKSSQAPKLLFHYYDKDFNNEADTPDNFQSRRPNTSFCFLDIRSPGLGDTAMYLCATSRDYQPEDDGTGVTGELFFGEGSRLTVL.

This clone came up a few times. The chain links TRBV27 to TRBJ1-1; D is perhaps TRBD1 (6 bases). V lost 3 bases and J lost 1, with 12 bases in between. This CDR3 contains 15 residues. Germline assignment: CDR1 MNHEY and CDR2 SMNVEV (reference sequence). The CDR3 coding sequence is TGTGCCAGCAGTTTTTCTGGGGGCGGGAACACTGAAGCTTTCTTT. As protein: CASSFSGGGNTEAFF.

The CDR3 protein is CASSRDLIRTNEKLFF. The CDR3 DNA reads TGTGCCAGCAGCCGGGACTTAATTCGCACTAATGAAAAACTGTTTTTT. J is TRBJ1-4 and V is TRBV7-2; D may be TRBD1 (5 bases). The V end was cut by 5 bases, the J end by 2 bases, with 15 bases between. This CDR3 region has 16 residues. Germline CDR1 and CDR2: SGHTA and FQGNSA.

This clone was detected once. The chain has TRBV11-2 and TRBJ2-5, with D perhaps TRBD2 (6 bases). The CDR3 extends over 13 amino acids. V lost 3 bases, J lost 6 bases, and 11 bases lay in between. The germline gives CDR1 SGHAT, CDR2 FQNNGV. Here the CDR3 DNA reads TGTGCCAGCAGCTTTCCAGGGAGGAAGACCCAGTACTTC. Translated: CASSFPGRKTQYF.

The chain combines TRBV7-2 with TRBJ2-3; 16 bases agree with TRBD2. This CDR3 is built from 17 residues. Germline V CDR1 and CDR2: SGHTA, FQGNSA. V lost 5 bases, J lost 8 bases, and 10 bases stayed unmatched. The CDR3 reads CASSRAGTSGRGGTQYF. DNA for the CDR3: TGTGCCAGCAGCCGAGCCGGGACTAGCGGGAGGGGTGGTACGCAGTATTTT.

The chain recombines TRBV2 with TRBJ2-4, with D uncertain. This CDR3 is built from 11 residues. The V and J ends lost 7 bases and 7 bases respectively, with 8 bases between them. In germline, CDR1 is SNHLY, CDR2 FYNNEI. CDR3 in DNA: TGTGCCAGCAAGGAGCTGAACATTCAGTACTTC. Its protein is CASKELNIQYF.

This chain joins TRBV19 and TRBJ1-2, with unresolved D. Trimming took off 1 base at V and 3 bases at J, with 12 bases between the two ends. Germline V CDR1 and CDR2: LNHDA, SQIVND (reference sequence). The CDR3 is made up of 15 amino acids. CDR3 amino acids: CASSIGGGSDYGYTF. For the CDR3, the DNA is TGTGCCAGTAGTATAGGTGGCGGCTCGGACTATGGCTACACCTTC.

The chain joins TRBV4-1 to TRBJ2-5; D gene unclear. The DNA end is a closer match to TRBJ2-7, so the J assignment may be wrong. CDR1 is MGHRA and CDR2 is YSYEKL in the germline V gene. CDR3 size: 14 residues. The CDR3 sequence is CASSQVSEAYEQYF. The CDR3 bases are TGCGCCAGCAGCCAAGTATCCGAAGCCTACGAGCAGTACTTC.

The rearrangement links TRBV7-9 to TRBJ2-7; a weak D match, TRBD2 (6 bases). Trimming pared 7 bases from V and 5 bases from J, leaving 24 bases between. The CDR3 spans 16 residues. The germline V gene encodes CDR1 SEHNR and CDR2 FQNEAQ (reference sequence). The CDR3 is CASTISGGVFSDEQYF. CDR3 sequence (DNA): TGTGCCAGCACCATTTCAGGAGGGGTTTTTTCCGACGAGCAGTACTTC.

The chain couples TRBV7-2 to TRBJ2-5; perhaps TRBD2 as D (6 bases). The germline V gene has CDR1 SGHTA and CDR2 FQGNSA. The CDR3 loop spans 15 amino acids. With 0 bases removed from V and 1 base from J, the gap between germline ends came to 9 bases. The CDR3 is CASSLAGGLQETQYF. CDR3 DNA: TGTGCCAGCAGCTTAGCGGGGGGACTCCAAGAGACCCAGTACTTC.

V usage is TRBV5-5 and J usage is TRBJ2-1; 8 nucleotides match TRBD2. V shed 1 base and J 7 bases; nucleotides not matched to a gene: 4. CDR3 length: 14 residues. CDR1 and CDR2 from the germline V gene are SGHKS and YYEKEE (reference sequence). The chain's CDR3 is CASSLTGGGNEQFF. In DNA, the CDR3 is TGTGCCAGCAGCTTGACCGGGGGGGGAAATGAGCAGTTCTTC.

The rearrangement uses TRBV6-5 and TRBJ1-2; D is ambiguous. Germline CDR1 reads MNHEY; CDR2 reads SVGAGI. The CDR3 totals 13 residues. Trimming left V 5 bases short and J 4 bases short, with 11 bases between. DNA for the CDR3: TGTGCCAGCAGTGCCTACAACAGCTATGGCTACACCTTC. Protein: CASSAYNSYGYTF.

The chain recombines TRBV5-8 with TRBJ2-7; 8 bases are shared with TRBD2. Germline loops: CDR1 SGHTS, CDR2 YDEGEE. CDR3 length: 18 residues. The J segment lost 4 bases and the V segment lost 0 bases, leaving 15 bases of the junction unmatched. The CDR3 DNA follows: TGTGCCAGCAGCTTGGTTTTCTGGGGAGCGGGAGCTGAGTACGAGCAGTACTTC. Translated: CASSLVFWGAGAEYEQYF.